These T cell receptor beta chains were read from a single sample in a study of blood T cell repertoires in COVID-19. Generated by immunoSEQ multiplex PCR, the TCRdb table keeps only in-frame clones and is missing some. The profile shows about 65,000 clones, about nine tenths of them singletons. The sample consisted of peripheral blood. Receptors originate from a man aged 60 to 75 with acute or convalescent COVID-19. CDR3s include the opening cysteine and the closing phenylalanine or tryptophan. A D gene is named only where the DNA matches it firmly. The listing skips clone size in some rows; elsewhere it reads once, few, many or a size class.

TRBD1 - TRBJ1-4 TRBV6-1 CASSEAIGRGGSEKLFF TGTGCCAGCAGTGAAGCGATCGGTCGAGGGGGCTCGGAAAAACTGTTTTTT
- - TRBJ1-4 TRBV27 CASSFSGLGEKLFF TGTGCCAGCAGTTTCTCAGGGTTGGGCGAAAAACTGTTTTTT
- - TRBJ1-4 TRBV2 CASSTPRVAEEKLFF TGTGCCAGCTCTACACCCAGGGTGGCGGAGGAAAAACTGTTTTTT
- - TRBJ1-2 TRBV6-5 CASSYSNGGYTF TGTGCCAGCAGTTACTCGAACGGTGGCTACACCTTC
TRBD1 - TRBJ1-3 TRBV6-5 CASKQGVTGNTIYF TGTGCCAGCAAACAGGGGGTGACTGGAAACACCATATATTTT
- - TRBJ1-1 TRBV7-2 CASSFERRANTEAFF TGTGCCAGCAGCTTTGAGCGACGTGCGAACACTGAAGCTTTCTTT
TRBD2 - TRBJ2-5 TRBV24-1 CATSEPTSAKETQYF TGTGCCACCAGTGAACCGACTAGCGCCAAAGAGACCCAGTACTTC
- - TRBJ2-1 TRBV27 CASSDYLTNNEQFF TGTGCCAGCAGTGATTACCTAACGAACAATGAGCAGTTCTTC
- - TRBJ1-1 TRBV5-4 CASSSQENTEAFF TGTGCCAGCAGCTCACAGGAAAACACTGAAGCTTTCTTT
TRBD1 - TRBJ1-2 TRBV5-1 CASSPGTGERGYTF TGCGCCAGCAGCCCCGGGACAGGGGAACGAGGCTACACCTTC
- - TRBJ1-2 TRBV7-2 CASSPQANYGYTF TGTGCCAGCAGCCCCCAGGCAAACTATGGCTACACCTTC
- - TRBJ1-4 TRBV5-5 CASSSPPLQEKLFF TGTGCCAGCAGCTCACCCCCTTTACAGGAAAAACTGTTTTTT
TRBD1 - TRBJ1-1 TRBV7-6 CASSPRTGGSEAFF TGTGCCAGCAGCCCTAGGACAGGGGGGTCTGAAGCTTTCTTT
TRBD1 once TRBJ1-1 TRBV5-1 CASSLGQGRNTEAFF TGCGCCAGCAGCTTGGGACAGGGGAGGAACACTGAAGCTTTCTTT